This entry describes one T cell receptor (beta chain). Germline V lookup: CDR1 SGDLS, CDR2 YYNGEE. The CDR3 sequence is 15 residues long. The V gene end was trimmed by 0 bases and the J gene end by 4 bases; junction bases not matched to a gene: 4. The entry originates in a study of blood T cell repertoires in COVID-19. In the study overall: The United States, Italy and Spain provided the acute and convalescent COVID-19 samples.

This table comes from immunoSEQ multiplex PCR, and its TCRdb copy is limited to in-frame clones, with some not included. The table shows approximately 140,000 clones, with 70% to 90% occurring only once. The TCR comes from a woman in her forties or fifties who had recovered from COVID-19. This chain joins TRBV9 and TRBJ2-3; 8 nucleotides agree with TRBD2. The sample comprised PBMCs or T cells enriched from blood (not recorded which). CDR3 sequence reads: CASSVEAGGADTQYF. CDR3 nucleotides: TGTGCCAGCAGCGTAGAGGCGGGGGGCGCAGATACGCAGTATTTT.